What follows are 28 T cell receptor beta chains derived from one specimen sequenced in a study of naive and memory T cell subsets (dated by TCRdb to 2017 to 2019). Libraries were constructed by UMI-ligation and nested PCR. Sequencing was performed on an Illumina MiSeq. To cover both TRBC1 and TRBC2, the beta constant-region primer consisted of an equimolar mix of two oligonucleotides. The ligated cDNA went through four rounds of PCR with nested alpha and beta constant-region primers together with the SP2 primer. TCRdb cleaned the public reads at Q25 with fastp, built clones with MiXCR and kept in-frame beta chains. Entries that share a CDR3 protein sequence are merged under the most common genes and DNA. Within this sample are over 100,000 distinct CDR3 sequences, with around 35% of them counted one time only. The top ten clonotypes cover approximately 0.87% of the sample. Sequencing used central memory CD4+ T cells from blood. Sample cell subset or site, as interpreted from the label and publication: central memory, CD45RA- CD27+. All receptors derive from a human donor in good health.

The chain joins TRBV21-1 to TRBJ1-1; the D call in the table, TRBD1, was not verified against the DNA. TRBV21-1 is recorded as a pseudogene. The CDR3 is 15 amino acids. For the CDR3, the DNA is TGTGCCAGCAGCAAAGGGAAGGGGTTGGGAACTGAAGCTTTCTTT. Encoded protein: CASSKGKGLGTEAFF.

In this sample, this clonotype turned up a few times. V usage is TRBV28 and J usage is TRBJ2-7; TRBD2 is a possible D gene (6 bases). Looked up from germline, CDR1 is MDHEN and CDR2 is SYDVKM. Trimming cost V 8 bases and J 6 bases, with 20 bases left between them. CDR3 length: 14 residues. The CDR3, as DNA: TGTGCCAGCGCACAGGCGGGGAGAACTCGCGAGCAGTACTTC. Amino acid sequence: CASAQAGRTREQYF.

The sample holds a few counts of this clonotype. The V gene is TRBV28, the J gene TRBJ2-1, with D tentatively TRBD2 (5 bases). The V gene lost 7 bases and the J gene lost 3 bases, with 16 bases spanning the gap. Per germline, CDR1 MDHEN and CDR2 SYDVKM. This CDR3 region has 15 residues. CDR3 in amino acids: CASTPFLAIYNEQFF. In DNA, the CDR3 is TGTGCCAGCACTCCTTTTTTAGCGATCTACAATGAGCAGTTCTTC.

This clonotype has ten or more counts. The genes are TRBV10-3 and TRBJ2-7; 12 positions match TRBD1. Germline V gives CDR1 ENHRY, CDR2 SYGVKD. Trimming removed 3 bases from V and 6 bases from J; junction bases left unmatched: 3. CDR3 length: 14 residues. CDR3 sequence (DNA): TGTGCCATCAGTGAAAGGGGACAGGGGGCCGAGCAGTACTTC. It translates to CAISERGQGAEQYF.

This chain joins TRBV7-8 and TRBJ1-6, with unresolved D. The CDR3 is 14 amino acids. Germline V gives CDR1 SGHVS, CDR2 FQNEAQ. The V and J ends lost 0 bases and 10 bases respectively, with 10 bases between them. The CDR3 reads CASSLAGLRSPLHF. CDR3 in DNA: TGTGCCAGCAGCTTAGCAGGGTTGCGGTCACCCCTCCACTTT.

This clonotype was found a few times. The chain uses TRBV29-1 and TRBJ2-7, with D perhaps TRBD2 (6 bases). V lost 3 bases and J 7 bases, leaving 22 bases between the germline ends. The length of the CDR3 is 15 residues. Germline lookup yields CDR1 SQVTM and CDR2 ANQGSEA. The CDR3 region is CSVDVGAGPLGEQYF. For the CDR3, the DNA is TGCAGCGTTGATGTCGGGGCGGGACCGCTGGGGGAGCAGTACTTC.

This clonotype has more than one count but fewer than ten. This chain connects TRBV20-1 to TRBJ2-3; 11 bases line up with TRBD2. Trimming at V came to 2 bases and at J to 4 bases, leaving 5 bases not matched to a gene. The CDR3 covers 15 residues. Germline V lookup: CDR1 DFQATT, CDR2 SNEGSKA (reference sequence). The DNA for the CDR3 is TGCAGTGCTAGAACACTAGCGGGAGTGGCAGATACGCAGTATTTT. Translated: CSARTLAGVADTQYF.

This chain connects TRBV19 to TRBJ2-5; a weak D match, TRBD2 (6 bases). Per germline, CDR1 LNHDA and CDR2 SQIVND (reference sequence). V gave up 5 bases and J gave up 2 bases, with 18 bases separating them. CDR3 length: 16 amino acids. As DNA, the CDR3 is TGTGCCAGTAGTCGAAAAGGTCGGGACTCTCAAGAGACCCAGTACTTC. Its translation: CASSRKGRDSQETQYF. Full variable domain (rest looked up from reference TRBV19 and TRBJ2-5): DGGITQSPKYLFRKEGQNVTLSCEQNLNHDAMYWYRQDPGQGLRLIYYSQIVNDFQKGDIAEGYSVSREKKESFPLTVTSAQKNPTAFYLCASSRKGRDSQETQYFGPGTRLLVL.

This clonotype was observed a single time. The V call is TRBV6-1, the J call TRBJ2-1, with 9 bases matching TRBD2. V lost 9 bases, J lost 8 bases, and 11 bases stayed unmatched. CDR3 size: 14 residues. The germline V gene has CDR1 MNHNS and CDR2 SASEGT. The CDR3, as DNA: TGTGCCAGTTTAGCGGGAGTTCAGCTTCATGAGCAGTTCTTC. Protein: CASLAGVQLHEQFF.

CDR3 nucleotide sequence: TGCAGCGTAATGATCGAAAAACTGTTTTTT. Translated, it gives CSVMIEKLFF. The chain has TRBV29-1 and TRBJ1-4; D is ambiguous. The germline CDR1 and CDR2 sequences are SQVTM and ANQGSEA. This CDR3 spans 10 amino acids. V lost 6 bases and J lost 8, with 7 bases in between.

The chain joins TRBV28 to TRBJ2-3, with 10 bases matching TRBD2. This CDR3 is 17 amino acids long. Germline lookup yields CDR1 MDHEN and CDR2 SYDVKM. V trimming: 5 bases; J trimming: 0 bases; junction bases outside the gene matches: 8. CDR3 coding DNA: TGTGCCAGCAGTAAAGCGGGAGGGTCCTCTAGCACAGATACGCAGTATTTT. Its protein product is CASSKAGGSSSTDTQYF.

This clonotype turned up a few times. An end of the junction differs from the germline gene, which may be a read error. The chain has TRBV27 and TRBJ2-3; 16 positions match TRBD2. CDR1 and CDR2 (germline): MNHEY, SMNVEV (reference sequence). The CDR3 extends over 15 amino acids. This CDR3 reads CASSPGLAGGSRKNF. DNA of the CDR3: TGTGCCAGCAGTCCGGGACTAGCGGGAGGGTCGAGAAAGAATTTT.

A few counts support this clonotype. The V and J genes are TRBV27 and TRBJ1-2; D is possibly TRBD1 (5 bases). The V gene's germline CDR1 is MNHEY and CDR2 SMNVEV (reference sequence). The CDR3 length is 12 residues. V lost 10 bases to trimming and J lost 3 bases, with 12 bases between them. CDR3 region: CAIRDAHYGYTF. The CDR3 bases are TGTGCCATACGGGACGCCCACTATGGCTACACCTTC.

The chain employs TRBV5-1 and TRBJ2-1; 9 bases match TRBD1. CDR3 length equals 17 residues. J was trimmed by 1 base and V by 3 bases; bases with no gene match: 8. Germline V gene sequence: CDR1 SGHRS, CDR2 YFSETQ. The CDR3 reads CASSWDRQGESYNEQFF. In DNA, the CDR3 is TGCGCCAGCAGCTGGGACCGACAGGGGGAATCCTACAATGAGCAGTTCTTC.

The gene calls are TRBV29-1 and TRBJ2-7; D is unclear. Germline V gene sequence: CDR1 SQVTM, CDR2 ANQGSEA. V shed 4 bases and J shed 1 base, with 14 bases lying between them. The CDR3 sequence is 14 residues long. For the CDR3, the DNA is TGCAGCGTTGTCCCTAGGTATGTGTCCTACGAGCAGTACTTC. Encoded protein: CSVVPRYVSYEQYF.

This clonotype was picked up a small number of times. V gene TRBV25-1 combines with J gene TRBJ1-1; D is possibly TRBD1 (6 bases). The V and J ends lost 5 bases and 11 bases respectively, with 12 bases between them. Germline CDR1 and CDR2: MGHDK and SYGVNS. The length of the CDR3 is 11 residues. The CDR3 sequence: CASSNTGRAFF. Written as DNA, the CDR3 is TGTGCCAGCAGTAATACAGGGAGGGCTTTCTTT.

The V gene is TRBV28, the J gene TRBJ1-2; D not certain. Germline CDR1 and CDR2: MDHEN and SYDVKM. V lost 10 bases and J lost 1, with 13 bases in between. This CDR3 is built from 13 residues. The CDR3 loop is CATENSLNYGYTF. The CDR3 DNA is TGTGCCACAGAGAACAGCCTTAACTATGGCTACACCTTC.

V usage is TRBV7-9 and J usage is TRBJ1-3, with D possibly being TRBD1 (5 bases). The germline CDR1 and CDR2 sequences are SEHNR and FQNEAQ (reference sequence). There are 14 residues in the CDR3. V was pared by 1 base and J by 7 bases, with 11 bases between. The CDR3 DNA follows: TGTGCCAGCAGCTTAGACAGGAGGATGAACACCATATATTTT. Amino acids: CASSLDRRMNTIYF.

This rearrangement joins TRBV5-1 to TRBJ2-7, with TRBD2 as a possible D gene (6 bases). The germline CDR1 and CDR2 sequences are SGHRS and YFSETQ. Trimming took off 0 bases at V and 3 bases at J, with 13 bases between the two ends. The CDR3 contains 15 residues. CDR3 amino acids: CASSLGPSDDYEQYF. In DNA form, the CDR3 reads TGCGCCAGCAGCTTGGGCCCTAGCGACGACTACGAGCAGTACTTC.

J is TRBJ2-4 and V is TRBV7-9, with D tentatively TRBD1 or TRBD2 (5 bases each). V shed 6 bases and J shed 1 base, with 16 bases lying between them. This CDR3 has 16 residues. Germline CDR1 is SEHNR and CDR2 is FQNEAQ (reference sequence). Written as DNA, the CDR3 is TGTGCCAGCAGTCCAGGGACGACTACGGCCAAAAACATTCAGTACTTC. Residues: CASSPGTTTAKNIQYF.

V gene TRBV7-9 combines with J gene TRBJ2-2, with TRBD2 matching over 7 bases. CDR1 is SEHNR, CDR2 FQNEAQ, per germline (reference sequence). The CDR3 has 14 amino acids. V lost 11 bases and J lost 3; bases outside the gene matches: 9. CDR3 DNA sequence: TGTGCCGCGGGGCGGGAGTATGACACCGGGGAGCTGTTTTTT. It encodes CAAGREYDTGELFF.

This clonotype was detected a few times. The V gene is TRBV20-1, the J gene TRBJ2-3, with D unclear. The V end was cut by 0 bases, the J end by 2 bases, with 12 bases between. The CDR3 spans 15 residues. From germline, CDR1 is DFQATT and CDR2 SNEGSKA (reference sequence). The CDR3 reads CSARDILAFTDTQYF. In DNA form, the CDR3 reads TGCAGTGCTAGAGATATATTGGCTTTCACAGATACGCAGTATTTT.

The chain has TRBV10-2 and TRBJ2-1; D possibly uses TRBD1 or TRBD2 (5 bases each). V lost 4 bases and J 7 bases, leaving 14 bases between the germline ends. Germline V gives CDR1 WSHSY, CDR2 SAAADI. The CDR3 is 14 residues long. This CDR3 reads CASSGTRGWNEQFF. The DNA of the CDR3 is TGCGCCAGCAGTGGGACAAGAGGGTGGAATGAGCAGTTCTTC.

The J gene is TRBJ1-2, the V gene TRBV28, with unresolved D. With 3 bases removed from V and 7 bases from J, the gap between germline ends came to 9 bases. The germline gives CDR1 MDHEN, CDR2 SYDVKM. The CDR3 loop spans 12 amino acids. The chain's CDR3 is CASSFSPRGYTF. CDR3 DNA sequence: TGTGCCAGCAGTTTCAGTCCACGTGGCTACACCTTC.

The sample holds a few counts of this clonotype. The genes are TRBV5-1 and TRBJ1-1; 7 bases agree with TRBD1. The CDR3 spans 14 residues. J gave up 5 bases and V 0 bases, and 4 bases lay outside the gene matches. In germline, CDR1 is SGHRS, CDR2 YFSETQ. DNA of the CDR3: TGCGCCAGCAGCTTGGGAAGGGGGCTAACTGAAGCTTTCTTT. Its translation is CASSLGRGLTEAFF.

The chain couples TRBV6-5 to TRBJ1-1; possibly TRBD1 for D (6 bases). Trimming stripped 5 bases from V and 11 bases from J, with 24 bases between. The germline CDR1 and CDR2 sequences are MNHEY and SVGAGI. The CDR3 contains 15 residues. In DNA, the CDR3 is TGTGCCAGCAGTCCCTTGGCTCGACAGGCTCTTAGGGCTTTCTTT. Translation: CASSPLARQALRAFF.

The chain is built from TRBV24-1 and TRBJ2-1, with TRBD2 as a possible D gene (5 bases). The CDR3 is 14 amino acids. Germline CDR1 is KGHDR and CDR2 is SFDVKD. The germline V and J ends were trimmed by 6 bases and 6 bases, with 14 bases remaining between them. The CDR3 spells CATSREGWTNEQFF. DNA of the CDR3: TGTGCCACCAGTAGAGAGGGATGGACCAATGAGCAGTTCTTC.

This clonotype was seen a few times. The chain combines TRBV19 with TRBJ2-2, with D unclear. Looked up from germline, CDR1 is LNHDA and CDR2 is SQIVND (reference sequence). The V gene lost 1 base and the J gene lost 2 bases, with 11 bases spanning the gap. This CDR3 comprises 16 residues. The CDR3 DNA is TGTGCCAGTAGTATAGGGTTAGGGTCAAACACCGGGGAGCTGTTTTTT. Its protein is CASSIGLGSNTGELFF.